These 27 T cell receptor beta chains share one sample of origin, sequenced in a study of vaccination and CD4 T cells after COVID-19. What these receptors recognize is not known. Treatment: roughly 10-day PBMC culture with coronavirus spike peptide pools or control peptides (ViraFEST assay). The study sequenced cultured CD4+ T cell DNA using the Oncomine TCR Beta short-read assay. TCRdb redid the calling of the PCR reads with MiXCR, one entry per CDR3 protein. Of over 15,000 distinct CDR3 sequences in the sample, about half were seen once. This material consisted of CD4+ T cells from blood, cultured in vitro, taken before SARS-CoV-2 vaccination. All receptors derive from a human donor who had recovered from COVID-19.

This chain connects TRBV30 to TRBJ1-1; D is ambiguous. This CDR3 region has 15 residues. V lost 0 bases and J lost 1, with 12 bases in between. Germline assignment: CDR1 GTSNPN and CDR2 SVGIG (reference sequence). CDR3 amino acids: CAWSVGFRWNTEAFF. The CDR3 bases are TGTGCCTGGAGTGTAGGATTTCGCTGGAACACTGAAGCTTTCTTT.

This chain uses TRBV5-1 with TRBJ1-1; D is ambiguous. Germline V gene sequence: CDR1 SGHRS, CDR2 YFSETQ. Trimming shortened V by 4 bases and J by 0 bases, and 10 bases separated the two germline ends. This CDR3 comprises 14 residues. In nucleotides, the CDR3 is TGCGCCAGCAGCCAGTCCGTTATGAACACTGAAGCTTTCTTT. Protein: CASSQSVMNTEAFF.

The chain couples TRBV5-1 to TRBJ2-5; D may be TRBD2 (6 bases). The germline V gene has CDR1 SGHRS and CDR2 YFSETQ. V was shortened by 2 bases and J by 2 bases, with 10 bases between the two germline ends. CDR3 length: 14 amino acids. CDR3 sequence (DNA): TGCGCCAGCAGCTTTGGGACTGGGCAAGAGACCCAGTACTTC. Translating it yields CASSFGTGQETQYF.

The chain uses TRBV7-2 and TRBJ2-1; TRBD2 is a possible D gene (6 bases). The germline gives CDR1 SGHTA, CDR2 FQGNSA. With 2 bases removed from V and 5 bases from J, the gap between germline ends came to 13 bases. CDR3 length: 15 amino acids. The CDR3 DNA reads TGTGCCAGCAGCTTACGGGGGACTCGCGACAATGAGCAGTTCTTC. Protein: CASSLRGTRDNEQFF. Full variable domain (outside the CDR3, taken from reference TRBV7-2 and TRBJ2-1): GAGVSQSPSNKVTEKGKDVELRCDPISGHTALYWYRQSLGQGLEFLIYFQGNSAPDKSGLPSDRFSAERTGGSVSTLTIQRTQQEDSAVYLCASSLRGTRDNEQFFGPGTRLTVL.

The V gene is TRBV25-1, the J gene TRBJ1-5, with TRBD1 as a possible D gene (6 bases). The CDR3 loop spans 13 amino acids. Trimming pared 8 bases from V and 4 bases from J, leaving 12 bases between. CDR1 is MGHDK and CDR2 is SYGVNS in the germline V gene. In DNA, the CDR3 is TGTGCCAGCGGGGGCCTATCGAATCAGCCCCAGCATTTT. This codes for CASGGLSNQPQHF.

The chain has TRBV11-2 and TRBJ2-4; the match to TRBD2 covers 12 bases. Germline loops: CDR1 SGHAT, CDR2 FQNNGV. This CDR3 is 16 amino acids long. Trimming took 2 bases from V and 2 from J; bases not matched to a gene: 1. CDR3 loop: CASSLTSGRPKNIQYF. The CDR3 DNA reads as TGTGCCAGCAGCTTAACTAGCGGGAGGCCCAAAAACATTCAGTACTTC.

This clonotype showed up just a few times. The gene calls are TRBV7-2 and TRBJ1-3; the D is unclear. CDR3 length: 11 residues. The V end was cut by 0 bases, the J end by 8 bases, with 2 bases between. CDR1 is SGHTA and CDR2 is FQGNSA in the germline V gene. In nucleotides, the CDR3 is TGTGCCAGCAGCTTAGCTGACACCATATATTTT. It encodes CASSLADTIYF.

The rearrangement joins TRBV7-2 to TRBJ2-1; D could derive from TRBD1 or TRBD2 (5 bases each). CDR1 and CDR2 from the germline V gene are SGHTA and FQGNSA. This CDR3 contains 14 residues. Trimming stripped 3 bases from V and 4 bases from J, with 10 bases between. CDR3 region: CASSFLGEYNEQFF. In DNA, the CDR3 is TGTGCCAGCAGCTTTTTGGGGGAGTACAATGAGCAGTTCTTC.

The gene calls are TRBV7-9 and TRBJ2-7; 12 bases agree with TRBD1. After removal of 5 bases from V and 2 bases from J, the junction contained 4 bases not matched to a gene. Germline V gene data show CDR1 as SEHNR and CDR2 as FQNEAQ (reference sequence). This CDR3 spans 15 amino acids. This chain's CDR3 is CASSQGQGAAYEQYF. DNA of the CDR3: TGTGCCAGCAGCCAGGGACAGGGGGCCGCCTACGAGCAGTACTTC.

J is TRBJ2-1 and V is TRBV6-2 or TRBV6-3; 9 bases are a match to TRBD2. From germline, CDR1 is MNHEY and CDR2 SVGEGT. The V gene end was trimmed by 6 bases and the J gene end by 3 bases; junction bases not matched to a gene: 3. CDR3 length equals 14 residues. The CDR3 region has the DNA TGTGCCAGCAGCCAACTAGCGGGCTACAATGAGCAGTTCTTC. Amino acid sequence: CASSQLAGYNEQFF.

On this clonotype: Germline is not matched at one junction end, which may reflect a read error. J is TRBJ1-5 and V is TRBV6-5; tentatively, D is TRBD1 (6 bases). Per the germline V gene, CDR1 is MNHEY and CDR2 is SVGAGI. This CDR3 comprises 14 residues. The CDR3 loop is CASSYETGNQPRHF. In nucleotides, the CDR3 is TGTGCCAGCAGTTACGAGACAGGCAATCAGCCCCGGCATTTT.

The chain carries TRBV2 and TRBJ2-1; TRBD2 aligns across 9 bases. This CDR3 has 14 amino acids. Germline CDR1 is SNHLY and CDR2 is FYNNEI. Trimming cost V 5 bases and J 6 bases; bases outside gene matches: 5. Here the CDR3 DNA reads TGTGCCAGCAGTTCTGAGACTAGCGGCAATGAGCAGTTCTTC. The encoded protein is CASSSETSGNEQFF. Using reference TRBV2 and TRBJ2-1 for the parts outside the CDR3, the full variable domain is EPEVTQTPSHQVTQMGQEVILRCVPISNHLYFYWYRQILGQKVEFLVSFYNNEISEKSEIFDDQFSVERPDGSNFTLKIRSTKLEDSAMYFCASSSETSGNEQFFGPGTRLTVL.

This clonotype was counted only a few times. The chain is built from TRBV7-7 and TRBJ2-5, with 9 nucleotides matching TRBD1. Germline trimming cut 5 bases from V and 5 bases from J; bases unmatched to any gene: 3. CDR1 SSHAT and CDR2 FNYEAQ come from the germline V gene (reference sequence). CDR3 length: 13 residues. CDR3 amino acids: CASSPDRGETQYF. DNA for the CDR3: TGTGCCAGCAGCCCCGACAGGGGGGAGACCCAGTACTTC. Looking up the rest from reference TRBV7-7 and TRBJ2-5 gives the full variable domain: GAGVSQSPRYKVTKRGQDVTLRCDPISSHATLYWYQQALGQGPEFLTYFNYEAQPDKSGLPSDRFSAERPEGSISTLTIQRTEQRDSAMYRCASSPDRGETQYFGPGTRLLVL.

V usage is TRBV5-6 and J usage is TRBJ1-2; D is unclear. The length of the CDR3 is 15 residues. The germline CDR1 and CDR2 sequences are SGHDT and YYEEEE. V lost 4 bases to trimming and J lost 5 bases, with 18 bases between them. CDR3 in amino acids: CASSLYSIQLYGYTF. CDR3 DNA: TGTGCCAGCAGCCTCTACAGTATCCAACTATATGGCTACACCTTC.

The chain carries TRBV7-8 and TRBJ2-7; D call uncertain. The CDR3 extends over 12 amino acids. V gave up 1 base and J gave up 4 bases, with 5 bases separating them. Germline CDR1 and CDR2: SGHVS and FQNEAQ. CDR3 in amino acids: CASSLDPYEQYF. The CDR3 DNA reads TGTGCCAGCAGCTTAGACCCGTACGAGCAGTACTTC.

The chain couples TRBV7-3 to TRBJ2-5; TRBD1 agrees at 9 bases. This CDR3 comprises 14 residues. Germline CDR1 reads SGHTA; CDR2 reads FQGTGA. J gave up 5 bases and V 8 bases, and 9 bases lay outside the gene matches. DNA for the CDR3: TGTGCCAGCGCTACAGGGGGCGCTGGGGAGACCCAGTACTTC. It codes for CASATGGAGETQYF.

This clonotype appeared a few times. The J gene is TRBJ2-3, the V gene TRBV7-3; no clear D. The CDR3 totals 13 residues. Germline values: CDR1 SGHTA, CDR2 FQGTGA. The V end was cut by 2 bases, the J end by 2 bases, with 5 bases between. DNA for the CDR3: TGTGCCAGCAGCTTAGCCTACACAGATACGCAGTATTTT. Amino acid sequence: CASSLAYTDTQYF.

As to this clonotype: One end of the junction is discordant with germline, which a read error may explain. V is TRBV7-9 and J is TRBJ1-5; D remains ambiguous. This CDR3 region has 13 residues. The germline CDR1 and CDR2 sequences are SEHNR and FQNEAQ (reference sequence). CDR3 nucleotide sequence: TGTGCCAGTACTCAGGATAGCAATCAGCCCCAACATTTT. It translates to CASTQDSNQPQHF. The entire variable domain, with the rest obtained from reference TRBV7-9 and TRBJ1-5, is as follows: DTGVSQNPRHKITKRGQNVTFRCDPISEHNRLYWYRQTLGQGPEFLTYFQNEAQLEKSRLLSDRFSAERPKGSFSTLEIQRTEQGDSAMYLCASTQDSNQPQHFGDGTRLSIL.

This chain uses TRBV20-1 with TRBJ2-7; D is undetermined. The CDR3 sequence is 11 residues long. V dropped 0 bases and J dropped 3 bases, with 3 bases sitting between them. CDR1 is DFQATT and CDR2 is SNEGSKA in the germline V gene (reference sequence). This CDR3 reads CSARDLYEQYF. The CDR3 DNA follows: TGCAGTGCTAGAGACCTCTACGAGCAGTACTTC.

The chain links TRBV4-2 to TRBJ2-5; D is ambiguous. The germline gives CDR1 LGHNA, CDR2 YNFKEQ. The CDR3 covers 15 residues. Deletions cut 4 bases from V and 2 bases from J, with 14 bases between. The CDR3 here is CASSPTSSLQETQYF. The CDR3 bases are TGTGCCAGCAGCCCTACAAGTAGCCTTCAAGAGACCCAGTACTTC.

The chain recombines TRBV6-1 with TRBJ1-6; D ambiguous. The V and J ends lost 8 bases and 9 bases respectively, with 11 bases between them. There are 12 residues in the CDR3. CDR1 and CDR2 (germline): MNHNS, SASEGT. The CDR3 protein is CASQADSSPLHF. CDR3 nucleotide sequence: TGTGCCAGCCAGGCAGACTCTTCACCCCTCCACTTT.

The chain has TRBV19 and TRBJ2-6; D not resolved. CDR3 length: 15 residues. Germline V gene data show CDR1 as LNHDA and CDR2 as SQIVND (reference sequence). Trimming took off 1 base at V and 4 bases at J, with 8 bases between the two ends. CDR3 in DNA: TGTGCCAGTAGTATAGCTGGGGTCGGGGCCAACGTCCTGACTTTC. It encodes CASSIAGVGANVLTF. Looking up the rest from reference TRBV19 and TRBJ2-6 gives the full variable domain: DGGITQSPKYLFRKEGQNVTLSCEQNLNHDAMYWYRQDPGQGLRLIYYSQIVNDFQKGDIAEGYSVSREKKESFPLTVTSAQKNPTAFYLCASSIAGVGANVLTFGAGSRLTVL.

The J gene is TRBJ2-1, the V gene TRBV27; TRBD2 might be the D (6 bases). Germline CDR1 MNHEY, CDR2 SMNVEV (reference sequence). With 0 bases removed from V and 2 bases from J, the gap between germline ends came to 20 bases. This CDR3 is 19 amino acids long. The CDR3 loop reads CASSLSPPGAAGTYNEQFF. The CDR3 nucleotides are TGTGCCAGCAGTTTATCCCCTCCAGGCGCTGCGGGAACCTACAATGAGCAGTTCTTC.

The chain has TRBV25-1 and TRBJ2-5; D ambiguous. This CDR3 spans 13 amino acids. Per the germline V gene, CDR1 is MGHDK and CDR2 is SYGVNS. V was trimmed by 2 bases and J by 3 bases, leaving 7 bases between them. Written as DNA, the CDR3 is TGTGCCAGCAGTGAAGGGTGGAAAGAGACCCAGTACTTC. It yields the protein CASSEGWKETQYF.

The chain employs TRBV7-8 and TRBJ1-2; maybe TRBD1 (5 bases). This CDR3 is built from 13 residues. Germline CDR1 and CDR2: SGHVS and FQNEAQ. Between the trimmed V and J ends, which lost 1 base and 4 bases, there was a span of 7 bases. In nucleotides, the CDR3 is TGTGCCAGCAGCTTAGACAGGATCTATGGCTACACCTTC. Translated: CASSLDRIYGYTF.

The rearrangement joins TRBV7-2 to TRBJ1-5; no clear D. The V gene lost 3 bases and the J gene lost 5 bases, with 5 bases spanning the gap. The germline V gene has CDR1 SGHTA and CDR2 FQGNSA. The CDR3 has 12 amino acids. CDR3: CASSFTDQPQHF. The CDR3 coding sequence is TGTGCCAGCAGCTTTACTGATCAGCCCCAGCATTTT.

The J gene is TRBJ1-2, the V gene TRBV12-3 or TRBV12-4; the D is unclear. Trimming removed 3 bases from V and 4 bases from J, with 18 bases in between. This CDR3 spans 16 amino acids. The CDR3 coding sequence is TGTGCCAGCAGTTTTAGATTGGGGTATAATAGCTATGGCTACACCTTC. Amino acid sequence: CASSFRLGYNSYGYTF.